Listed below are T cell receptor beta chains from one sample, sequenced in a study of T cells in Graves' hyperthyroidism and ophthalmopathy. TCRdb reprocessed the multiplex PCR reads with MiXCR, giving one entry per CDR3 protein. The table lists about 640,000 distinct CDR3 sequences, less than 25% of them singletons, with 34% in the top ten. Sequencing was performed on blood. These receptors were obtained from a man aged 30 to 39 with Graves' ophthalmopathy. Each CDR3 is given with its conserved first and last residue. A D gene is named only where the DNA matches it firmly. Expanded clones get a size class; other rows say once, few or many, or leave the size out.

V gene,J gene,D gene,clone size,CDR3 DNA,CDR3 protein
TRBV18,TRBJ2-7,TRBD1,few,TGTGCCAGCTCCCATCGTAGACAGGGGGGGTCGTACGAGCAGTACTTC,CASSHRRQGGSYEQYF
TRBV10-3,TRBJ2-7,-,-,TGTGCCTTCAGTGATCCGGGCAGGGCGGTCTCCGAGCAGTACTTC,CAFSDPGRAVSEQYF
TRBV4-1,TRBJ1-1,-,few,TGCGCCAGCAGCCAATTTAGGGGCGAGGTCGCTTTCTTT,CASSQFRGEVAFF
TRBV12-3/TRBV12-4,TRBJ2-5,-,-,TGTGCCAGCAGCCCCGCCTCCGCGACAGAACAAGAGACCCAGTACTTC,CASSPASATEQETQYF
TRBV20-1,TRBJ1-6,-,-,TGCAGTGCTAGGGTTCGATACAGCTCCTATAATTCACCCCTCCACTTT,CSARVRYSSYNSPLHF
TRBV7-9,TRBJ2-1,-,-,TGTGCCAGCAGCTTATCCGGGGCCATCGATGAGCAGTTCTTC,CASSLSGAIDEQFF
TRBV20-1,TRBJ2-1,-,-,TGCAGTGCTACCCTTAAGCAGGGGTTCCCCTACAATGAGCAGTTCTTC,CSATLKQGFPYNEQFF
TRBV7-2,TRBJ1-5,-,many,TGTGCCAGCAGCTTGATACCCTCGGGGGCTCAGCCCCAGCATTTT,CASSLIPSGAQPQHF
TRBV2,TRBJ2-1,TRBD2,many,TGTGCCAGCAGTTGGACTAGCGGGATACAGCTCTTC,CASSWTSGIQLF
TRBV11-2,TRBJ2-5,TRBD1,many,TGTGCCAGCAGCTTAGTCGGGACAGTACAAGAGACCCAGTACTTC,CASSLVGTVQETQYF
TRBV7-2,TRBJ2-2,-,-,TGTGCCAGCAGCACGCACGGGGGAACGAACACCGGGGAGCTGTTTTTT,CASSTHGGTNTGELFF
TRBV5-1,TRBJ1-4,-,many,TGCGCCAGCAGCTTTTTCGGTCCGCGCACAGATGAAAAACTGTTTTTT,CASSFFGPRTDEKLFF
TRBV28,TRBJ2-7,-,few,TGTGCCAGCCTCTCATGGGGGGGACAGGAGCAGTACTTC,CASLSWGGQEQYF
TRBV6-1,TRBJ1-5,-,-,TGTGCCAGCAGCCCCCTTGGCGGTGACAATCAGCCCCAGCATTTT,CASSPLGGDNQPQHF
TRBV7-2,TRBJ2-5,-,few,TGTGCCAGCAGCTTAGTTCTAGCGCAAGAGACCCAGTACTTC,CASSLVLAQETQYF
TRBV6-1,TRBJ1-5,-,many,TGTGCCAGCAGATTTGATAGCAATCAGCCCCAGCATTTT,CASRFDSNQPQHF
TRBV6-1,TRBJ1-2,-,many,TGTGCCACTCAGGGGTCCTCAAGGGGAGGCTACACCTTC,CATQGSSRGGYTF
TRBV28,TRBJ2-7,-,few,TGTGCCAGCAGTTTCCAGGGGCGATACCCCTACAAGCAGTACTTC,CASSFQGRYPYKQYF
TRBV20-1,TRBJ2-1,-,-,TGCAGTGCTAGGACTATCTCCACTGAGCAGTTCTTC,CSARTISTEQFF
TRBV7-9,TRBJ2-2,TRBD2,-,TGTGCCAGCAGCTCAAGGACTAGCGCGAACACCGGGGAGCTGTTTTTT,CASSSRTSANTGELFF
TRBV7-2,TRBJ2-3,TRBD2,-,TGTGCCAGCAGCTTCTTAGCGGGAGTGGGTACAGATACGCAGTATTTT,CASSFLAGVGTDTQYF
TRBV6-1,TRBJ1-1,-,-,TGTGCCACCCATCGGGATAGAGAAATGAACACTGAAGCTTTCTTT,CATHRDREMNTEAFF